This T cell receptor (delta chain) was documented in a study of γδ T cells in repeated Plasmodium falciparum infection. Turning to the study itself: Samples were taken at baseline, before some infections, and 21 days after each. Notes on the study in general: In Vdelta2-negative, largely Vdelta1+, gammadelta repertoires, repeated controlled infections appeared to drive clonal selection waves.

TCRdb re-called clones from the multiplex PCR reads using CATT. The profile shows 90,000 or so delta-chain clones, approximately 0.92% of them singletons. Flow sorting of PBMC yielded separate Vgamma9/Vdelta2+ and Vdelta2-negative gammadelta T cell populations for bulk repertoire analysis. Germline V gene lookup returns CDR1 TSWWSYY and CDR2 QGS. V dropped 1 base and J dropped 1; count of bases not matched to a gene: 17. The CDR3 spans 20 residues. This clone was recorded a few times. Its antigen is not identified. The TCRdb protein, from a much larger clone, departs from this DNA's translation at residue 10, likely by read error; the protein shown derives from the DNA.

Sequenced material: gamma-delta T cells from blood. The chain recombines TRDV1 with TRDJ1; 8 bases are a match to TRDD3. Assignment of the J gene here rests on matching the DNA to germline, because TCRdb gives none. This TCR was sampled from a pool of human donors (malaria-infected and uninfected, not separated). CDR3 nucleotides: TGTGCTCTTGGGGAACCCAGCCCTCCCAGATACTGGGGGCTCACCGATAAACTCATCTTT. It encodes CALGEPSPPRYWGLTDKLIF.